These 16 T cell receptor beta chains originate from one sample sequenced in a study of regulatory T cells in long-lasting Graves disease (dated by TCRdb to the early 2020s). The time point tag for this specimen amounts to: newly diagnosed GD, antithyroid drugs for less than 3 months. For both TCR sequencing and RNA sequencing, RNA was extracted from PBMCs in TRIzol. The library was prepared using multiplex PCR. TCRdb lists the instrument as Illumina HiSeq 4000. iRepertoire HTBI primers and Arm-PCR amplification of CDR3 regions were used to construct TCR beta libraries. TCRdb passed the public sequencing reads through fastp at Q25 and MiXCR, retaining productive beta sequences. Each CDR3 protein gets just one entry, which takes the most common genes and DNA from the rows behind it. This sample holds about 450,000 distinct CDR3 sequences; approximately 15% were observed only once. Around a sixth of the sample is in the top ten clones.

The data were also submitted as part of a second study, on T cells in Graves' hyperthyroidism and ophthalmopathy.

The sample consisted of peripheral blood mononuclear cells (PBMCs), taken at new diagnosis, from a patient treated with antithyroid drugs. The receptors were gathered from a woman between 45 and 60 years old with Graves disease. Donor details come from another sample of the same person, matched by shared clones.

This clonotype was seen a handful of times. V gene TRBV19 combines with J gene TRBJ1-5, with 7 bases lining up with TRBD1. J lost 4 bases, V lost 3 bases, and 9 bases had no gene match. The CDR3 consists of 16 residues. The V gene's germline CDR1 is LNHDA and CDR2 SQIVND (reference sequence). The CDR3 protein is CASSISDRPRNQPQHF. CDR3 nucleotides: TGTGCCAGTAGTATCTCGGACAGGCCACGGAATCAGCCCCAGCATTTT. Filled out from reference TRBV19 and TRBJ1-5, the complete variable domain reads DGGITQSPKYLFRKEGQNVTLSCEQNLNHDAMYWYRQDPGQGLRLIYYSQIVNDFQKGDIAEGYSVSREKKESFPLTVTSAQKNPTAFYLCASSISDRPRNQPQHFGDGTRLSIL.

This clonotype was detected many times. The chain has TRBV30 and TRBJ2-1; D not resolved. The CDR3 consists of 13 residues. The V end lost 2 bases, the J end lost 0 bases, and 5 bases lay between the germline ends. Germline V gene sequence: CDR1 GTSNPN, CDR2 SVGIG (reference sequence). Here the CDR3 DNA reads TGTGCCTGGAGTATCAGCTCCTACAATGAGCAGTTCTTC. This codes for CAWSISSYNEQFF.

This clonotype is a singleton in its sample. The rearrangement links TRBV7-3 to TRBJ2-2; perhaps TRBD1 as D (6 bases). The CDR3 contains 17 residues. Trimming took off 0 bases at V and 2 bases at J, with 13 bases between the two ends. Germline assignment: CDR1 SGHTA and CDR2 FQGTGA. CDR3: CASSLTGTFGNTGELFF. Written as DNA, the CDR3 is TGTGCCAGCAGCTTAACGGGGACATTTGGCAACACCGGGGAGCTGTTTTTT.

There are many counts of this clonotype. This chain links TRBV10-3 with TRBJ1-2; D uncertain. The CDR3 is 15 amino acids. Germline V lookup: CDR1 ENHRY, CDR2 SYGVKD. V lost 2 bases, J lost 0 bases, and 10 bases lay in between. The CDR3 region has the DNA TGTGCCATCAGTGAGCGGCTGTGGCCTAACTATGGCTACACCTTC. Protein: CAISERLWPNYGYTF.

Comments on this clonotype: Sequence at one end of the junction differs from germline and may be a read error. V usage is TRBV5-6 and J usage is TRBJ2-1, with D possibly matching TRBD2 (5 bases). The CDR3 spans 15 residues. Germline V gene data show CDR1 as SGHDT and CDR2 as YYEEEE. CDR3 sequence (DNA): TGTGTCAGCAGCTTGGTCACTAGTGGCGGCAATGAGCAGTTCTTC. This encodes CVSSLVTSGGNEQFF.

This clonotype was detected a few times. The DNA of the CDR3 is TGTGCCAGCAGTGAAGCGCGGAGTTACTCCTACGAGCAGTACTTC. Translating it yields CASSEARSYSYEQYF. The V and J genes are TRBV2 and TRBJ2-7, with D hard to call. The CDR3 is made up of 15 amino acids. Germline CDR1 SNHLY, CDR2 FYNNEI. V was cut by 0 bases and J by 0 bases, with 9 bases left in between.

This clonotype has more than one count but fewer than ten. The J gene is TRBJ2-1, the V gene TRBV11-2, with D unclear. V was pared by 3 bases and J by 2 bases, with 11 bases between. The germline CDR1 and CDR2 sequences are SGHAT and FQNNGV. The CDR3 is 15 residues long. The CDR3 loop reads CASSFYQSAYNEQFF. The CDR3, as DNA: TGTGCCAGCAGCTTTTACCAGTCGGCCTACAATGAGCAGTTCTTC. Full variable domain (outside the CDR3, taken from reference TRBV11-2 and TRBJ2-1): EAGVAQSPRYKIIEKRQSVAFWCNPISGHATLYWYQQILGQGPKLLIQFQNNGVVDDSQLPKDRFSAERLKGVDSTLKIQPAKLEDSAVYLCASSFYQSAYNEQFFGPGTRLTVL.

Ten or more counts support this clonotype. The chain uses TRBV27 and TRBJ2-1; TRBD2 matches at 12 bases. CDR1 and CDR2 (germline): MNHEY, SMNVEV (reference sequence). The J segment lost 5 bases and the V segment lost 5 bases, leaving 7 bases of the junction unmatched. This CDR3 region has 16 residues. CDR3 coding DNA: TGTGCCAGCAGTCCCCTGACTAGCGGGAGTGACAATGAGCAGTTCTTC. Translation gives CASSPLTSGSDNEQFF.

With respect to this clonotype: This clone may be a read error of a much larger clone one base away. This chain uses TRBV11-2 with TRBJ2-3, with 9 positions matching TRBD1. The CDR3 has 15 residues. Germline CDR1 and CDR2: SGHAT and FQNNGV. The CDR3 spells CTSSFRDRVTDTQYF. CDR3 nucleotide sequence: TGTACCAGCAGCTTCCGGGACAGGGTCACAGATACGCAGTATTTT.

This clonotype was observed a single time. The CDR3 nucleotides read TGCGCCAGCAGCTTGGAATCAGGGGGGAAGAATTCACCCCTCCACTTT. It codes for CASSLESGGKNSPLHF. The chain links TRBV5-1 to TRBJ1-6; 7 bases are shared with TRBD1. The CDR3 extends over 16 amino acids. In germline, CDR1 is SGHRS, CDR2 YFSETQ. The junction had 7 bases not matched to a gene; V was cut back by 0 bases and J by 7 bases.

Ten or more counts support this clonotype. The genes are TRBV6-1 and TRBJ1-2; 9 bases fit TRBD1. The CDR3 loop spans 14 amino acids. J was trimmed by 1 base and V by 6 bases; bases with no gene match: 3. Germline V lookup: CDR1 MNHNS, CDR2 SASEGT. In nucleotides, the CDR3 is TGTGCCAGCAGGGGACAGGGATATAACTATGGCTACACCTTC. Translated, it gives CASRGQGYNYGYTF.

This clonotype was observed at least ten times. V and J are TRBV7-3 and TRBJ2-7; 12 bases fit TRBD2. The CDR3 covers 14 residues. Germline CDR1 and CDR2: SGHTA and FQGTGA. V gave up 2 bases and J gave up 6 bases; unmatched junction bases: 2. As DNA, the CDR3 is TGTGCCAGCAGCTTAGGACTAGCGGGAACCGAGCAGTACTTC. Translation: CASSLGLAGTEQYF.

At least ten counts were recorded for this clonotype. The chain links TRBV28 to TRBJ1-1; 7 positions match TRBD1. The CDR3 contains 15 residues. CDR1 MDHEN and CDR2 SYDVKM come from the germline V gene. V dropped 5 bases and J dropped 3; count of bases not matched to a gene: 9. CDR3 DNA sequence: TGTGCCAGCAGTCCCCCGGGGCAGGGGGACACTGAAGCTTTCTTT. Protein product: CASSPPGQGDTEAFF.

This clonotype was detected only a few times. As DNA, the CDR3 is TGCGCCAGCAGCTGGAGACCAAAGAACACTGAAGCTTTCTTT. It codes for CASSWRPKNTEAFF. The genes are TRBV5-1 and TRBJ1-1; no clear D gene. The CDR3 contains 14 residues. Trimming took 3 bases from V and 1 from J, leaving 10 bases between them. CDR1 SGHRS and CDR2 YFSETQ come from the germline V gene.

This clonotype was seen repeatedly, ten times or more. J is TRBJ2-3 and V is TRBV5-5, with a possible D match to TRBD2 (6 bases). This CDR3 comprises 16 residues. Germline V gene lookup returns CDR1 SGHKS and CDR2 YYEKEE (reference sequence). Trimming took off 2 bases at V and 2 bases at J, with 15 bases between the two ends. As DNA, the CDR3 is TGTGCCAGCAGCTTCCTTCAGGAGGGTTTCACAGATACGCAGTATTTT. Translated: CASSFLQEGFTDTQYF.

This clonotype was seen repeatedly, ten times or more. The chain links TRBV28 to TRBJ2-3; 11 positions match TRBD2. V trimming: 3 bases; J trimming: 7 bases; junction bases outside the gene matches: 12. CDR1 is MDHEN, CDR2 SYDVKM, per germline. The CDR3 contains 17 residues. CDR3 in amino acids: CASSFSFAGLAEHTQYF. The CDR3 bases are TGTGCCAGCAGTTTTAGTTTCGCGGGACTAGCGGAACATACGCAGTATTTT.